This TCR beta chain stems from a study of OX40 agonist ivuxolimab in advanced cancers. This CDR3 contains 15 residues. J gave up 6 bases and V 7 bases, and 11 bases lay outside the gene matches. The germline gives CDR1 ENHRY, CDR2 SYGVKD. The repertoire was sequenced with immunoSEQ multiplex PCR; TCRdb's copy has only in-frame clones and lacks some. The sample gives under 95,000 clones, 75% to 95% of which show up once; 8.7% is in the top ten. In the case of this clone: The antigen remains undetermined.

Regarding the study as a whole: Among the lowest levels of clonal expansion were found in partial responders at 0.1-3.0 mg/kg.

The sample consisted of CD4+ or CD8+ T cells sorted from blood, taken in a trial of the OX40 agonist ivuxolimab. This sequence was found in an adult with an advanced solid tumor such as melanoma, head and neck, liver or kidney cancer. The J gene is TRBJ2-7, the V gene TRBV10-3, with 11 bases that match TRBD2. CDR3 DNA: TGTGCCATCAAGGCAAAGCCTAGCGGGGGGCCCGAGCAGTACTTC. This codes for CAIKAKPSGGPEQYF.